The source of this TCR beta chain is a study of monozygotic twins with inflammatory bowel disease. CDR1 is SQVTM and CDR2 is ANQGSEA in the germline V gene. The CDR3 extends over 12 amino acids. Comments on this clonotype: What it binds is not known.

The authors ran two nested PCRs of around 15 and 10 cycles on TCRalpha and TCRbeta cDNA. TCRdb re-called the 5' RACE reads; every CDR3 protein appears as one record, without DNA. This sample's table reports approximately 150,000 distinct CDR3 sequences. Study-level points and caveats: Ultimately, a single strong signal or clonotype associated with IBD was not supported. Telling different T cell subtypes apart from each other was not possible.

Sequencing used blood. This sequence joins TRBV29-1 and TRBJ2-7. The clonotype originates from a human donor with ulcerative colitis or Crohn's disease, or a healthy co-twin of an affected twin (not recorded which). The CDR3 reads CSVMKGSGEQYF.